What follows is one TCR beta chain and its context. What it binds is not known. Generated by immunoSEQ multiplex PCR, the TCRdb table keeps only in-frame clones and is missing some. The data contain approximately 240,000 clones, around 90% of them singletons. The donors were members of the 120-subject validation cohort (separate from the approximately 670-subject first cohort). This CDR3 region has 18 residues. V lost 5 bases and J lost 7; bases outside the gene matches: 18. Germline V gene lookup returns CDR1 SGHNT and CDR2 YYREEE (reference sequence). The entry originates in a study of cytomegalovirus exposure and HLA in healthy donors. Findings and caveats of the study: The investigators catalogued 164 TCR beta chains as cytomegalovirus-associated.

The specimen was PBMCs. This chain links TRBV5-4 with TRBJ2-1; 10 nucleotides agree with TRBD2. This receptor was identified in a woman younger than 35 in good health and CMV-seronegative. The CDR3 protein is CASSSFGRSGLASNEQFF. Here the CDR3 DNA reads TGTGCCAGCAGTTCTTTCGGTAGGTCGGGACTAGCGTCGAATGAGCAGTTCTTC. Full variable domain (outside the CDR3, taken from reference TRBV5-4 and TRBJ2-1): ETGVTQSPTHLIKTRGQQVTLRCSSQSGHNTVSWYQQALGQGPQFIFQYYREEENGRGNFPPRFSGLQFPNYSSELNVNALELDDSALYLCASSSFGRSGLASNEQFFGPGTRLTVL.